These 4 T cell receptor beta chains were sequenced from one sample in a study of human T cells and chemical hapten exposure. Time point described: patch test 1, 2 weeks after DPC sensitization. Treatment: therapeutic diphenylcyclopropenone sensitization with weekly scalp DPC. TCRdb independently ran MiXCR on the RACE reads; one entry per CDR3 protein. The sample contains 75,000 to 100,000 distinct CDR3 sequences, 10% to 13% of which appear only once. This material consisted of whole blood, taken in connection with sensitization to the hapten diphenylcyclopropenone (DPC). These receptors came from a man aged 40-55 years with alopecia areata. Some clones in this sample may be carry-over from other donors' samples.

The V call is TRBV9, the J call TRBJ2-7, with TRBD1 identical over 8 bases. This CDR3 has 15 residues. Germline trimming cut 2 bases from V and 4 bases from J; bases unmatched to any gene: 8. Per germline, CDR1 SGDLS and CDR2 YYNGEE. The CDR3 sequence: CASSVLRTGKYEQYV. The DNA of the CDR3 is TGTGCCAGCAGCGTCCTACGGACAGGGAAATACGAGCAGTACGTC.

The chain recombines TRBV6-5 with TRBJ2-6; 9 bases are a match to TRBD1. This CDR3 is 17 amino acids long. Trimming took 4 bases from V and 0 from J; bases not matched to a gene: 4. Germline V gives CDR1 MNHEY, CDR2 SVGAGI. The DNA of the CDR3 is TGTGCCAGCAGTTCCGGGACAGGGTCCTCTGGGGCCAACGTCCTGACTTTC. Its protein product is CASSSGTGSSGANVLTF.

This clonotype was counted a few times. The chain employs TRBV5-1 and TRBJ2-6, with D hard to call. The CDR3 has 16 residues. Germline CDR1 and CDR2: SGHRS and YFSETQ. V was clipped by 0 bases and J by 0 bases, with 7 bases between them. In nucleotides, the CDR3 is TGCGCCAGCAGCTTGGCGGCGGACTCTGGGGCCAACGTCCTGACTTTC. Translating gives CASSLAADSGANVLTF.

As concerns this clonotype: Since a much larger clone is just one base distant, this may be a read error. The chain links TRBV7-2 to TRBJ2-1, with D perhaps matching TRBD1 or TRBD2 (5 bases each). This CDR3 comprises 13 residues. Germline CDR1 SGHTA, CDR2 FQGNSA. Trimming cost V 0 bases and J 7 bases, with 7 bases left between them. The CDR3, as DNA: TGTGCCAGCAGCTTAGCAGAGGGGAATGAGCAGTTCTTC. Translating it yields CASSLAEGNEQFF. The entire variable domain, with the rest obtained from reference TRBV7-2 and TRBJ2-1, is as follows: GAGVSQSPSNKVTEKGKDVELRCDPISGHTALYWYRQSLGQGLEFLIYFQGNSAPDKSGLPSDRFSAERTGGSVSTLTIQRTQQEDSAVYLCASSLAEGNEQFFGPGTRLTVL.